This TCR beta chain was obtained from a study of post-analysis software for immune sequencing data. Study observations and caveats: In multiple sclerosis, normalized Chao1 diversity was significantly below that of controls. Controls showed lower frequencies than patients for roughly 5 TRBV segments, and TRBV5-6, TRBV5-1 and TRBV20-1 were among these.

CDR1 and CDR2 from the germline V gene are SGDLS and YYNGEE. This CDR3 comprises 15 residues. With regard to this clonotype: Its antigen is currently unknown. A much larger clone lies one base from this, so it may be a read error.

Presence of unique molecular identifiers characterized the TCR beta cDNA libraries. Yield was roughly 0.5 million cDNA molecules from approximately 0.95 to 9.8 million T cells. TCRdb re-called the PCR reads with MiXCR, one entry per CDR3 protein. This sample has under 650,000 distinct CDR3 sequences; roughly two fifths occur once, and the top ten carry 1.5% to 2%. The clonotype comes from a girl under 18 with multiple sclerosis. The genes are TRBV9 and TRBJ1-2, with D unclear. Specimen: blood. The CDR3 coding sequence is TGTGCCAGCAGCGTAGAGGCTACGCGAGGATATGGCTGCACCTTC. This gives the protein CASSVEATRGYGCTF.